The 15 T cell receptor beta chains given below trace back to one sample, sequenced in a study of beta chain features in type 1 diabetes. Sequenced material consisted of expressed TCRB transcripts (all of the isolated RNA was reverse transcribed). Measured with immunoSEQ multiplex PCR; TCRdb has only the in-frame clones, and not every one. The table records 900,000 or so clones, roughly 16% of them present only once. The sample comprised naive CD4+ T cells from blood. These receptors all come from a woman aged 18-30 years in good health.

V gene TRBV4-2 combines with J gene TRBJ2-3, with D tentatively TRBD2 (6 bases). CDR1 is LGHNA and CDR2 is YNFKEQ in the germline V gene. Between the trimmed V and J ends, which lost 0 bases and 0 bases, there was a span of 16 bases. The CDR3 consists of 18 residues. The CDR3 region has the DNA TGTGCCAGCAGCCAAGAGGGAGGCCCCGGCTCTAGCACAGATACGCAGTATTTT. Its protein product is CASSQEGGPGSSTDTQYF.

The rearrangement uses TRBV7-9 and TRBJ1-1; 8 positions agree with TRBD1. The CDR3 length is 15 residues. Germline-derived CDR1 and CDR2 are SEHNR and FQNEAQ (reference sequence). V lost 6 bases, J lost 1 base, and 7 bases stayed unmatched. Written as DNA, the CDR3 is TGTGCCAGCAGGGCGGACAGGGAGACGAACACTGAAGCTTTCTTT. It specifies CASRADRETNTEAFF.

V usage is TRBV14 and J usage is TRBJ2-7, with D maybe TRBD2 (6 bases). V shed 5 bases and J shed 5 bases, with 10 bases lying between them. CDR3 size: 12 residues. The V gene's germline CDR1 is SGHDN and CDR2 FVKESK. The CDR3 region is CASSRGLDEQYF. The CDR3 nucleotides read TGTGCCAGCAGCAGGGGACTCGACGAGCAGTACTTC.

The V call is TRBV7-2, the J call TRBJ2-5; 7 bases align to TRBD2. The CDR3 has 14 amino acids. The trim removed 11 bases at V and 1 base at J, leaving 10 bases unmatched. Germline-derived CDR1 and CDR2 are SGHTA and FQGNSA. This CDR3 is CALSHSSGQETQYF. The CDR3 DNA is TGTGCCCTCAGCCATTCTAGCGGCCAAGAGACCCAGTACTTC.

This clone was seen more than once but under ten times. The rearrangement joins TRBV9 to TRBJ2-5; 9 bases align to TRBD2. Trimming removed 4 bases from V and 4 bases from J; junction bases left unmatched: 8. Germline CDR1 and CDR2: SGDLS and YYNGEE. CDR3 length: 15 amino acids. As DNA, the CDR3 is TGTGCCAGCAGCAACACCGGGACTAGCATAGAGACCCAGTACTTC. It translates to CASSNTGTSIETQYF.

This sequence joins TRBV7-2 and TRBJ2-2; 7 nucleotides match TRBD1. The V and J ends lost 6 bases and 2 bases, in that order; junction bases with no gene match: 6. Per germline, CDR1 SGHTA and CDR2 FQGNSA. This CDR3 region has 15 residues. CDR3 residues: CASRRRDRNTGELFF. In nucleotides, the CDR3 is TGTGCCAGCAGACGCCGGGACAGAAACACCGGGGAGCTGTTTTTT.

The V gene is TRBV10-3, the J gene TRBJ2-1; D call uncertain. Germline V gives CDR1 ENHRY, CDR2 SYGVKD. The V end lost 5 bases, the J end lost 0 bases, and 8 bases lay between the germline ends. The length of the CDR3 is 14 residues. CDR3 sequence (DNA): TGTGCCATCAGTAACCGCGACTCCTACAATGAGCAGTTCTTC. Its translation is CAISNRDSYNEQFF.

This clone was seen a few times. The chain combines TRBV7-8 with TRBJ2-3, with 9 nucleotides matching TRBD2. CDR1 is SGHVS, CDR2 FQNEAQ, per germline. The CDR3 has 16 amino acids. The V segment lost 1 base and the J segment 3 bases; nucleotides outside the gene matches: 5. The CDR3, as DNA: TGTGCCAGCAGCTTAGATCCTAGCGGGACTACAGATACGCAGTATTTT. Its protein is CASSLDPSGTTDTQYF.

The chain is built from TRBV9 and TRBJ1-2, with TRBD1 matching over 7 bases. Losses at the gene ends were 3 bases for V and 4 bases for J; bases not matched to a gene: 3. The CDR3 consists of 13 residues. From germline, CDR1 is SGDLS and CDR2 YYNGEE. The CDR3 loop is CASSEGTAYGYTF. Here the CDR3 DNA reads TGTGCCAGCAGCGAGGGGACAGCCTATGGCTACACCTTC.

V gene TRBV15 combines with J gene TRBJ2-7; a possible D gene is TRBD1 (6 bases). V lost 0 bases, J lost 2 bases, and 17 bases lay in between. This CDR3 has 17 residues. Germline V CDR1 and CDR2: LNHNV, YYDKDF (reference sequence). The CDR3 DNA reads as TGTGCCACCAGCAGAGAGAGGGGATGGACAGATACCTACGAGCAGTACTTC. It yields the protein CATSRERGWTDTYEQYF.

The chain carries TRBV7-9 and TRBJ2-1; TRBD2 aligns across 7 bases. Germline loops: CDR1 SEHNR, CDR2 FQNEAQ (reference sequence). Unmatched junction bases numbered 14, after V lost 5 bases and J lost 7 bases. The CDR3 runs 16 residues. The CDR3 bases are TGTGCCAGCAGCCCCCGGGGGGTAGCGATGGTTAATGAGCAGTTCTTC. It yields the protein CASSPRGVAMVNEQFF.

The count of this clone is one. The CDR3 protein is CASSATGPSYEQYF. In DNA form, the CDR3 reads TGTGCCAGCAGCGCGACAGGGCCTTCCTACGAGCAGTACTTC. V usage is TRBV9 and J usage is TRBJ2-7, with 7 positions matching TRBD1. CDR3 size: 14 residues. Germline V CDR1 and CDR2: SGDLS, YYNGEE. J gave up 1 base and V 3 bases, and 4 bases lay outside the gene matches.

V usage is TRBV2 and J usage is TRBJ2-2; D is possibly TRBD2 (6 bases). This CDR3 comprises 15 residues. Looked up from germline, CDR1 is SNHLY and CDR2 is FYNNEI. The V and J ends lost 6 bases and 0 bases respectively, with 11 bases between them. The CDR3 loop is CASRGTLTNTGELFF. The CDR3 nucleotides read TGTGCCAGCAGAGGGACTTTAACGAACACCGGGGAGCTGTTTTTT.

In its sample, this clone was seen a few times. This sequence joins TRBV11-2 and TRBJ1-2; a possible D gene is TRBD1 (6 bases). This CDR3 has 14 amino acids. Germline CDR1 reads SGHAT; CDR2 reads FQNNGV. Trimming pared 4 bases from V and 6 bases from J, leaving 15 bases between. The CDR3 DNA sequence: TGTGCCAGCAGCTCCCTCAGGGGTTCCCATGGCTACACCTTC. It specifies CASSSLRGSHGYTF.

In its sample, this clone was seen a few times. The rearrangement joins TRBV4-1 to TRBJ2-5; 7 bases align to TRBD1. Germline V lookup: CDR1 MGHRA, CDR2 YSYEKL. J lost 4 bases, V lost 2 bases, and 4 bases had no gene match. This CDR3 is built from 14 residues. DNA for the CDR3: TGCGCCAGCAGCCAACCGGGACAGACAGAGACCCAGTACTTC. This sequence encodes CASSQPGQTETQYF.